This passage covers 9 T cell receptor beta chains from one sample sequenced in a study of T cell repertoires in cytomegalovirus infection. For these TCRs, the target antigens are not known. Via MiXCR, TCRdb re-called the reads, giving one row per CDR3 protein. The sample includes 650,000 to 850,000 distinct CDR3 sequences, about 27% of them seen just once. Sequencing used cultured CD8+ T cells from PBMCs, obtained from culture after CMV antigen stimulation. These receptors were taken from a human donor in good health (CMV status not recorded). Some clones in this sample may be carry-over from other donors' samples.

Notes on this clonotype: The junction does not match germline at one end; this may be a read error. CDR3 amino acids: CASSADPQGAGKTIYF. The CDR3 bases are TGTGCCAGCAGTGCAGATCCCCAAGGGGCTGGAAAAACCATATATTTT. This rearrangement joins TRBV6-5 to TRBJ1-3; TRBD1 is a possible D gene (5 bases). Germline loops: CDR1 MNHEY, CDR2 SVGAGI. The CDR3 loop spans 16 amino acids.

There are a few counts of this clonotype. V and J are TRBV5-5 and TRBJ1-3; 10 nucleotides line up with TRBD1. V dropped 4 bases and J dropped 4; count of bases not matched to a gene: 5. Germline V gives CDR1 SGHKS, CDR2 YYEKEE (reference sequence). This CDR3 spans 15 amino acids. This CDR3 is CASSADRGLGNTIYF. The CDR3 coding sequence is TGTGCCAGCAGCGCGGACAGGGGGTTAGGAAACACCATATATTTT.

This clonotype was seen a few times. This chain joins TRBV7-6 and TRBJ2-2, with 9 bases matching TRBD1. V dropped 5 bases and J dropped 5; count of bases not matched to a gene: 9. The CDR3 extends over 16 amino acids. From germline, CDR1 is SGHVS and CDR2 FNYEAQ. The CDR3 reads CASSISDRGGTGELFF. The DNA for the CDR3 is TGTGCCAGCAGCATATCGGACAGGGGAGGGACCGGGGAGCTGTTTTTT.

V and J are TRBV7-9 and TRBJ1-1, with D possibly being TRBD1 (6 bases). Per germline, CDR1 SEHNR and CDR2 FQNEAQ (reference sequence). CDR3 length: 14 amino acids. Trimming removed 5 bases from V and 1 base from J, with 11 bases in between. The CDR3 here is CASSGLQGNTEAFF. The DNA of the CDR3 is TGTGCCAGCAGCGGGTTACAGGGGAACACTGAAGCTTTCTTT.

A few counts support this clonotype. The chain links TRBV7-6 to TRBJ2-7; 7 positions agree with TRBD1. This CDR3 spans 14 amino acids. The V gene's germline CDR1 is SGHVS and CDR2 FNYEAQ. After removal of 1 base from V and 5 bases from J, the junction contained 5 bases not matched to a gene. The CDR3 loop is CASSLDGRGNEQYF. CDR3 bases: TGTGCCAGCAGCTTAGACGGCAGGGGGAACGAGCAGTACTTC.

This clonotype was observed a handful of times. The chain employs TRBV7-6 and TRBJ1-1; no reliable D call. This CDR3 contains 15 residues. Trimming stripped 0 bases from V and 3 bases from J, with 11 bases between. Germline CDR1 SGHVS, CDR2 FNYEAQ. The CDR3 sequence: CASSLAQAGDTEAFF. CDR3 nucleotides: TGTGCCAGCAGCTTAGCTCAAGCGGGTGACACTGAAGCTTTCTTT.

The rearrangement joins TRBV6-2 or TRBV6-3 to TRBJ2-7, with TRBD1 identical over 9 bases. V was pared by 0 bases and J by 2 bases, with 11 bases of the junction left unmatched. This CDR3 has 18 residues. Germline V gene data show CDR1 as MNHEY and CDR2 as SVGEGT. The CDR3 protein is CASSYSIIRDRATYEQYV. The CDR3 bases are TGTGCCAGCAGTTACTCGATCATCCGGGACAGGGCCACCTACGAGCAGTACGTC.

The chain couples TRBV20-1 to TRBJ1-2; TRBD1 aligns across 8 bases. The CDR3 spans 13 residues. Germline assignment: CDR1 DFQATT and CDR2 SNEGSKA (reference sequence). V gave up 0 bases and J gave up 4 bases; unmatched junction bases: 1. The CDR3 DNA reads as TGCAGTGCTAGAGAGGACAGGGTCTATGGCTACACCTTC. Amino acids: CSAREDRVYGYTF.

This clonotype has just a few counts. This chain links TRBV14 with TRBJ2-7; no definite D call. This CDR3 is 15 amino acids long. CDR1 is SGHDN and CDR2 is FVKESK in the germline V gene. In nucleotides, the CDR3 is TGTGCCAGCAGCCAAGAAGTAGATATCGCGGTTGAGCCGTACGTC. Translation: CASSQEVDIAVEPYV.